The clone carrying this TCR beta chain was seen just once. Its antigen is unknown. The table came from immunoSEQ multiplex PCR; TCRdb's copy has only in-frame clones and leaves some out. Of about 24,000 clones in the sample, 85% to 90% were seen once. Trimming at V came to 1 base and at J to 3 bases, leaving 0 bases not matched to a gene. The CDR3 contains 14 residues. Looked up from germline, CDR1 is LGHNA and CDR2 is YSLEER. The source of the sample is a study of OX40 agonist ivuxolimab in advanced cancers. Whole-study context: Hepatocellular carcinoma, melanoma, renal cell or head and neck cancer affected the dose-escalation patients. From about 23 to 85 years was the age range, with a mean of roughly 59 years, and nearly 85% were male.

Study-level results: At 0.1 to 3.0 mg/kg and by week 6, CD4+ and CD8+ T cells in the blood had expanded clonally. There were, on average, more expanded clones in CD8+ T cells than in CD4+.

This clonotype was obtained from an adult with an advanced solid tumor such as melanoma, head and neck, liver or kidney cancer. The chain links TRBV4-3 to TRBJ2-5; 9 bases map to TRBD2. The specimen comprised CD4+ or CD8+ T cells sorted from blood, sampled in a trial of the OX40 agonist ivuxolimab. In DNA, the CDR3 is TGCGCCAGCAGCCAAGGACTAGCGGAAGAGACCCAGTACTTC. Encoded protein: CASSQGLAEETQYF.